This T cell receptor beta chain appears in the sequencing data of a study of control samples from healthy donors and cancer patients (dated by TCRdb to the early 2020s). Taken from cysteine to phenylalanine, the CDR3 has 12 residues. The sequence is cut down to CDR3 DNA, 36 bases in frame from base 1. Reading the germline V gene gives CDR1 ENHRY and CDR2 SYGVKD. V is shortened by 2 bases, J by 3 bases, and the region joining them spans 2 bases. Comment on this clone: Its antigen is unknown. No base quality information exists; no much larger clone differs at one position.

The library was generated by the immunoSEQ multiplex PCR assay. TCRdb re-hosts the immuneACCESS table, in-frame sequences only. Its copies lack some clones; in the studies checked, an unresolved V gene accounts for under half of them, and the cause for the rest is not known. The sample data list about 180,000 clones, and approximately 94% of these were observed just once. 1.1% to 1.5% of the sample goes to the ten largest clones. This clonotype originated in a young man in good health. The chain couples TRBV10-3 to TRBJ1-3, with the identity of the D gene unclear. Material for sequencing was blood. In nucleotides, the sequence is TGTGCCATCAGTGAGGTTGGAAACACCATATATTTT. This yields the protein CAISEVGNTIYF.